The 20 T cell receptor beta chains below come from one sample, sequenced in a study of cytomegalovirus exposure and HLA in healthy donors (dated 2017 in TCRdb). Library preparation employed the immunoSEQ multiplex PCR assay. For the multiplex PCR, a mixture combining 60 forward primers for TCR Vbeta segments and 13 reverse primers for TCR Jbeta segments was used. This is the immuneACCESS table as TCRdb keeps it, with only in-frame sequences that have V and J called. A part of the clones is gone; compared with another copy, unresolved V genes explain less than half, and the rest is unexplained. The sample profile shows approximately 100,000 clones; 70% to 80% of them were found once. In total, the top ten clones hold less than 5% of the sample. The sequenced sample consisted of PBMCs. These receptors were collected from a woman aged 18-35 years in good health and CMV-seropositive.

This chain links TRBV5-1 with TRBJ2-7; 8 nucleotides align to TRBD1. This CDR3 is 16 amino acids long. V was clipped by 4 bases and J by 2 bases; unmatched bases: 11. Per the germline V gene, CDR1 is SGHRS and CDR2 is YFSETQ. This CDR3 is CASSTGQGPTAYEQYF. The CDR3 nucleotides are TGCGCCAGCAGCACAGGACAGGGCCCCACGGCCTACGAGCAGTACTTC.

The genes are TRBV19 and TRBJ1-3; 12 nucleotides match TRBD1. There are 18 residues in the CDR3. From germline, CDR1 is LNHDA and CDR2 SQIVND (reference sequence). The junction had 6 bases not matched to a gene; V was cut back by 3 bases and J by 0 bases. CDR3 residues: CASSIYRDRGPSGNTIYF. The CDR3 coding sequence is TGTGCCAGTAGTATCTACCGGGACAGGGGGCCCTCTGGAAACACCATATATTTT.

The rearrangement joins TRBV30 to TRBJ2-7; D not resolved. The germline V and J ends were trimmed by 2 bases and 0 bases, with 8 bases remaining between them. This CDR3 is 13 amino acids long. Germline V gene lookup returns CDR1 GTSNPN and CDR2 SVGIG (reference sequence). The CDR3 region is CAWSSGVSYEQYF. CDR3 DNA: TGTGCCTGGAGTTCAGGTGTCTCCTACGAGCAGTACTTC.

The table lists this clone with a count of one. The rearrangement joins TRBV7-2 to TRBJ1-1; D not certain. Germline V gene lookup returns CDR1 SGHTA and CDR2 FQGNSA. Trimming removed 1 base from V and 3 bases from J, with 9 bases in between. This CDR3 is built from 14 residues. For the CDR3, the DNA is TGTGCCAGCAGCTTAGGGAGGTGGGACACTGAAGCTTTCTTT. It translates to CASSLGRWDTEAFF.

This clone occurred once. V gene TRBV5-6 combines with J gene TRBJ1-1; D unclear. The CDR3 extends over 14 amino acids. In germline, CDR1 is SGHDT, CDR2 YYEEEE. With 2 bases removed from V and 1 base from J, the gap between germline ends came to 9 bases. CDR3: CASSFWSRNTEAFF. The CDR3 region has the DNA TGTGCCAGCAGCTTTTGGTCCAGGAACACTGAAGCTTTCTTT.

The rearrangement joins TRBV5-1 to TRBJ2-1; tentatively, D is TRBD2 (8 bases). CDR3 size: 15 residues. In germline, CDR1 is SGHRS, CDR2 YFSETQ. The CDR3 protein is CACMKGASGRQEQFF. CDR3 sequence (DNA): TGCGCGTGCATGAAGGGGGCGAGCGGGAGACAGGAGCAGTTCTTC.

The chain is built from TRBV30 and TRBJ1-5; D ambiguous. The CDR3 is made up of 14 amino acids. Trimming took off 3 bases at V and 3 bases at J, with 12 bases between the two ends. CDR1 GTSNPN and CDR2 SVGIG come from the germline V gene (reference sequence). As DNA, the CDR3 is TGTGCCTGGAGCCTGCGGGGTCTCAATCAGCCCCAGCATTTT. The encoded protein is CAWSLRGLNQPQHF.

The chain carries TRBV15 and TRBJ2-7, with 7 bases matching TRBD2. This CDR3 region has 15 residues. From germline, CDR1 is LNHNV and CDR2 YYDKDF (reference sequence). J gave up 7 bases and V 0 bases, and 9 bases lay outside the gene matches. This CDR3 reads CATSRDSSGDREQYF. CDR3 nucleotides: TGTGCCACCAGCAGAGATTCTAGCGGAGATAGGGAGCAGTACTTC.

The rearrangement uses TRBV27 and TRBJ1-3; possible D gene TRBD1, 6 bases. V lost 6 bases, J lost 4 bases, and 16 bases lay in between. The length of the CDR3 is 15 residues. Per germline, CDR1 MNHEY and CDR2 SMNVEV (reference sequence). CDR3 region: CASSRHRGAGNTIYF. The CDR3 region has the DNA TGTGCCAGCAGCCGCCACCGGGGGGCGGGAAACACCATATATTTT.

The V and J genes are TRBV7-2 and TRBJ1-2, with D possibly being TRBD1 (6 bases). The CDR3 has 16 amino acids. The V end was cut by 1 base, the J end by 3 bases, with 15 bases between. The V gene's germline CDR1 is SGHTA and CDR2 FQGNSA. CDR3 nucleotide sequence: TGTGCCAGCAGCTTAGGGGGCCCGGGGGGCCACTATGGCTACACCTTC. Translation: CASSLGGPGGHYGYTF. Variable domain in full (rest from reference TRBV7-2 and TRBJ1-2): GAGVSQSPSNKVTEKGKDVELRCDPISGHTALYWYRQSLGQGLEFLIYFQGNSAPDKSGLPSDRFSAERTGGSVSTLTIQRTQQEDSAVYLCASSLGGPGGHYGYTFGSGTRLTVV.

The CDR3 reads CASSSTSGDYNEQFF. DNA of the CDR3: TGTGCCAGCAGTTCCACTAGCGGGGATTACAATGAGCAGTTCTTC. The chain carries TRBV6-4 and TRBJ2-1; 10 nucleotides agree with TRBD2. V trimming: 5 bases; J trimming: 4 bases; junction bases outside the gene matches: 5. Germline CDR1 and CDR2: MRHNA and SNTAGT. CDR3 length: 15 amino acids.

The chain has TRBV4-2 and TRBJ2-7; TRBD2 is a possible D gene (6 bases). V shed 4 bases and J shed 4 bases, with 17 bases lying between them. The length of the CDR3 is 15 residues. Germline loops: CDR1 LGHNA, CDR2 YNFKEQ. CDR3 sequence: CASSRDRTNAYEQYF. As DNA, the CDR3 is TGTGCCAGCAGCCGGGACCGGACTAACGCTTACGAGCAGTACTTC.

The chain is built from TRBV10-2 and TRBJ2-7; 9 bases fit TRBD1. V lost 2 bases, J lost 5 bases, and 10 bases stayed unmatched. Germline V gives CDR1 WSHSY, CDR2 SAAADI. The CDR3 is 16 amino acids. CDR3 region: CASSEPTGTGIHEQYF. Written as DNA, the CDR3 is TGCGCCAGCAGTGAGCCTACCGGGACAGGGATCCACGAGCAGTACTTC.

There are a few counts of this clone. The rearrangement uses TRBV28 and TRBJ2-7, with 10 bases that match TRBD2. The germline V gene has CDR1 MDHEN and CDR2 SYDVKM. V lost 5 bases, J lost 1 base, and 5 bases stayed unmatched. CDR3 length: 15 amino acids. CDR3 loop: CASSPSGLASYEQYF. The CDR3 nucleotides read TGTGCCAGCAGTCCTTCGGGACTAGCGTCCTACGAGCAGTACTTC.

The CDR3 loop is CAWSQTDNSPLHF. The DNA for the CDR3 is TGTGCCTGGAGCCAGACAGATAATTCACCCCTCCACTTT. V and J are TRBV30 and TRBJ1-6; D is possibly TRBD1 (5 bases). Germline CDR1 is GTSNPN and CDR2 is SVGIG (reference sequence). The CDR3 loop spans 13 amino acids. Between the trimmed V and J ends, which lost 3 bases and 5 bases, there was a span of 8 bases.

V gene TRBV5-1 combines with J gene TRBJ2-5; 10 bases align to TRBD1. V lost 1 base, J lost 5 bases, and 8 bases stayed unmatched. The germline V gene encodes CDR1 SGHRS and CDR2 YFSETQ. This CDR3 is 16 amino acids long. This CDR3 is CASSLFGQGVGETQYF. The CDR3 region has the DNA TGCGCCAGCAGCTTGTTCGGACAGGGGGTCGGGGAGACCCAGTACTTC.

The chain is built from TRBV2 and TRBJ2-5; a possible D gene is TRBD2 (5 bases). The CDR3 runs to 14 residues. The ends were cut back, 7 bases at V and 4 bases at J, with 16 bases in the middle. Germline V gene data show CDR1 as SNHLY and CDR2 as FYNNEI. CDR3 region: CASTVLPEGETQYF. CDR3 DNA sequence: TGTGCCAGCACTGTCCTCCCTGAGGGAGAGACCCAGTACTTC.

V is TRBV10-3 and J is TRBJ2-1; D is perhaps TRBD2 (5 bases). V gave up 10 bases and J gave up 6 bases, with 10 bases separating them. CDR1 is ENHRY and CDR2 is SYGVKD in the germline V gene. The CDR3 is 11 amino acids. The CDR3, as DNA: TGTGCCACTACCGGGATCAATGAGCAGTTCTTC. This translates into CATTGINEQFF.

The chain recombines TRBV4-1 with TRBJ2-2; 7 bases are shared with TRBD2. Germline-derived CDR1 and CDR2 are MGHRA and YSYEKL. V trimming: 0 bases; J trimming: 5 bases; junction bases outside the gene matches: 3. The CDR3 covers 15 residues. The CDR3 coding sequence is TGCGCCAGCAGCCAAGAGGGGACTATAACCGGGGAGCTGTTTTTT. This encodes CASSQEGTITGELFF.

The chain recombines TRBV10-3 with TRBJ2-2; tentative D call: TRBD1 (6 bases). V lost 6 bases and J lost 0, with 11 bases in between. Germline assignment: CDR1 ENHRY and CDR2 SYGVKD. This CDR3 region has 15 residues. The CDR3 nucleotides read TGTGCCATCAGGAGTGGGGGCCCGAACACCGGGGAGCTGTTTTTT. This codes for CAIRSGGPNTGELFF.